One sample yielded the 24 T cell receptor beta chains listed below, sequenced in a study of blood T cells in healthy people across ages. The second PCR ran roughly 7 to 11 cycles with a sample-barcoded 5' primer and J-beta primers. One entry per CDR3 protein results from TCRdb running MiXCR on the 5' RACE reads. The sample holds a few hundred thousand distinct CDR3 sequences; roughly a quarter are singletons and the top ten take approximately 3.6%. These same data were also listed under a study on T cells of mothers and their children.

The sample consisted of blood. Every receptor here comes from a boy aged 2 to 10 in good health.

This clonotype was detected only a few times. J is TRBJ2-1 and V is TRBV7-9, with a possible D match to TRBD1 (6 bases). The V gene's germline CDR1 is SEHNR and CDR2 FQNEAQ (reference sequence). V gave up 7 bases and J gave up 4 bases, with 11 bases separating them. This CDR3 is 13 amino acids long. CDR3 amino acids: CASIGGLYNEQFF. Written as DNA, the CDR3 is TGTGCCAGCATAGGGGGTCTATACAATGAGCAGTTCTTC.

Only a few counts were recorded for this clonotype. The CDR3 region has the DNA TGTGCCAGCAGTTACAGACGCTTTGGGGCAGTCTATGGCTACACCTTC. Its protein is CASSYRRFGAVYGYTF. This chain uses TRBV6-6 with TRBJ1-2; tentatively, D is TRBD1 (5 bases). The CDR3 extends over 16 amino acids. Trimming stripped 2 bases from V and 4 bases from J, with 17 bases between. Germline CDR1 is MNHNY and CDR2 is SVGAGI (reference sequence).

The chain has TRBV4-3 and TRBJ2-5, with 8 bases lining up with TRBD2. The DNA end lines up better with TRBJ2-7; the J call may be wrong. This CDR3 has 16 amino acids. The V gene's germline CDR1 is LGHNA and CDR2 YSLEER. The CDR3 loop is CASSQDSSGSWGEQYF. The CDR3 nucleotides are TGCGCCAGCAGCCAAGATTCAAGCGGGAGCTGGGGCGAGCAGTACTTC.

This chain connects TRBV6-1 to TRBJ1-1; D unresolved. CDR3 length: 14 amino acids. Germline assignment: CDR1 MNHNS and CDR2 SASEGT. V lost 1 base and J 5 bases, leaving 11 bases between the germline ends. Here the CDR3 reads CASSEEWVRTEAFF. CDR3 nucleotide sequence: TGTGCCAGCAGTGAAGAATGGGTAAGGACTGAAGCTTTCTTT.

The chain is built from TRBV12-3 or TRBV12-4 and TRBJ1-6; D may be TRBD1 (6 bases). The V gene lost 9 bases and the J gene lost 9 bases, with 18 bases spanning the gap. This CDR3 has 14 amino acids. CDR3 loop: CASTLSGASSPLHF. As DNA, the CDR3 is TGTGCCAGTACCCTCTCGGGGGCCTCTTCACCCCTCCACTTT.

This clonotype has more than one count but fewer than ten. The chain combines TRBV29-1 with TRBJ2-5; TRBD2 aligns across 9 bases. The CDR3 sequence is 17 residues long. CDR1 SQVTM and CDR2 ANQGSEA come from the germline V gene. V lost 4 bases to trimming and J lost 5 bases; unmatched junction nucleotides: 17. The CDR3 here is CSVVFRGTSLRRETQYF. As DNA, the CDR3 is TGCAGCGTTGTTTTCCGCGGGACTAGCCTACGACGGGAGACCCAGTACTTC.

The CDR3 reads CASTPWTDYGYTF. CDR3 DNA sequence: TGTGCCAGCACCCCCTGGACGGACTATGGCTACACCTTC. The chain combines TRBV7-9 with TRBJ1-2; unclear D gene. The ends were cut back, 7 bases at V and 3 bases at J, with 12 bases in the middle. Germline V gives CDR1 SEHNR, CDR2 FQNEAQ (reference sequence). The CDR3 is made up of 13 amino acids.

The chain has TRBV18 and TRBJ2-2; no definite D call. The V end lost 3 bases, the J end lost 2 bases, and 16 bases lay between the germline ends. CDR3 length: 17 residues. The germline CDR1 and CDR2 sequences are KGHSH and LQKENI. CDR3 sequence (DNA): TGTGCCAGCTCACCTTTTCCGGGCCAGACCAACACCGGGGAGCTGTTTTTT. Its protein is CASSPFPGQTNTGELFF.

This clonotype was detected a few times. This sequence joins TRBV27 and TRBJ1-1, with D maybe TRBD1 (5 bases). CDR3 size: 15 residues. Trimming cost V 0 bases and J 3 bases, with 11 bases left between them. Germline assignment: CDR1 MNHEY and CDR2 SMNVEV (reference sequence). CDR3 protein: CASSLSPGTYTEAFF. CDR3 bases: TGTGCCAGCAGTTTATCCCCCGGGACTTACACTGAAGCTTTCTTT.

This clonotype was seen only a few times. The chain carries TRBV20-1 and TRBJ2-5; D may be TRBD1 or TRBD2 (5 bases each). V lost 6 bases to trimming and J lost 5 bases, with 16 bases between them. Germline V gives CDR1 DFQATT, CDR2 SNEGSKA (reference sequence). The CDR3 loop spans 13 amino acids. The CDR3 bases are TGCAGTGCCCGAGGGGAGTTTGTCGAGACCCAGTACTTC. Its protein is CSARGEFVETQYF.

This clonotype showed up just once. CDR3 sequence (DNA): TGCAGCGTTGTTGGTAGACTAGGACGTGGCGAGCAGTACTTC. Translated, it gives CSVVGRLGRGEQYF. The V and J genes are TRBV29-1 and TRBJ2-7; D may be TRBD2 (6 bases). CDR3 length: 14 amino acids. The germline gives CDR1 SQVTM, CDR2 ANQGSEA. Between the trimmed V and J ends, which lost 4 bases and 6 bases, there was a span of 19 bases.

Only a few counts were recorded for this clonotype. The chain joins TRBV7-2 to TRBJ2-3, with D possibly being TRBD2 (6 bases). This CDR3 is 16 amino acids long. The V end was cut by 5 bases, the J end by 2 bases, with 17 bases between. Looked up from germline, CDR1 is SGHTA and CDR2 is FQGNSA. The CDR3 sequence is CASSHIGGINTDTQYF. The CDR3 DNA follows: TGTGCCAGCAGCCATATTGGGGGGATAAACACAGATACGCAGTATTTT.

This clonotype was recorded at least ten times. The V call is TRBV20-1, the J call TRBJ1-1; D uncertain. Trimming took off 4 bases at V and 6 bases at J, with 12 bases between the two ends. The CDR3 is made up of 12 amino acids. From germline, CDR1 is DFQATT and CDR2 SNEGSKA (reference sequence). CDR3: CSATRRGAEAFF. The CDR3 coding sequence is TGCAGTGCTACCCGCCGGGGTGCTGAAGCTTTCTTT.

The V call is TRBV6-1, the J call TRBJ2-2; D possibly corresponds to TRBD2 (6 bases). Deletions cut 8 bases from V and 1 base from J, with 11 bases between. The germline CDR1 and CDR2 sequences are MNHNS and SASEGT. The length of the CDR3 is 14 residues. Here the CDR3 reads CASGGRRNTGELFF. The CDR3 DNA follows: TGTGCCAGCGGGGGGAGGAGGAACACCGGGGAGCTGTTTTTT.

In nucleotides, the CDR3 is TGTGCCAGCAGTGAAAGGACAGGGTCCGGGGAGCTGTTTTTT. Protein product: CASSERTGSGELFF. This chain uses TRBV6-1 with TRBJ2-2; 8 nucleotides agree with TRBD1. Germline CDR1 and CDR2: MNHNS and SASEGT. The CDR3 consists of 14 residues. V dropped 2 bases and J dropped 6; count of bases not matched to a gene: 2.

This clonotype was detected a few times. V usage is TRBV7-2 and J usage is TRBJ2-4; D call uncertain. The CDR3 consists of 14 residues. Germline loops: CDR1 SGHTA, CDR2 FQGNSA. V lost 8 bases to trimming and J lost 1 base, with 12 bases between them. CDR3 residues: CASCPPGAKNIQYF. In nucleotides, the CDR3 is TGTGCCAGCTGTCCCCCCGGGGCCAAAAACATTCAGTACTTC.

A few counts support this clonotype. The chain recombines TRBV23-1 with TRBJ2-4; D gene ambiguous. TRBV23-1 is assigned to the ORF class and has an uncertain function. The CDR3 has 14 amino acids. V was trimmed by 5 bases and J by 0 bases, leaving 8 bases between them. The CDR3 sequence: CASSSPVAKNIQYF. CDR3 in DNA: TGCGCCAGCAGTTCCCCGGTAGCCAAAAACATTCAGTACTTC.

V gene TRBV20-1 combines with J gene TRBJ1-4; the match to TRBD1 covers 9 bases. Trimming cost V 6 bases and J 7 bases; bases outside gene matches: 6. Germline CDR1 reads DFQATT; CDR2 reads SNEGSKA (reference sequence). There are 13 residues in the CDR3. CDR3 bases: TGCAGTGCGCCGCCGGGACAGGGTGAAAAACTGTTTTTT. Amino acid sequence: CSAPPGQGEKLFF.

The CDR3: CASSQGSFNGETQYF. The CDR3 coding sequence is TGCGCCAGCAGCCAAGGCTCTTTTAACGGGGAGACCCAGTACTTC. J is TRBJ2-5 and V is TRBV4-1; D not resolved. V was pared by 1 base and J by 5 bases, with 14 bases between. Germline-derived CDR1 and CDR2 are MGHRA and YSYEKL. This CDR3 has 15 amino acids.

This clonotype came up many times. CDR3 coding DNA: TGCGCCAGCAGCGGAACTAGCGGGGGGTACAATGAGCAGTTCTTC. It encodes CASSGTSGGYNEQFF. The chain recombines TRBV5-1 with TRBJ2-5; 12 nucleotides align to TRBD2. The DNA end favors TRBJ2-1, so the J call may be wrong. The CDR3 totals 15 residues. The germline CDR1 and CDR2 sequences are SGHRS and YFSETQ.

The sample holds a few counts of this clonotype. The chain has TRBV10-3 and TRBJ2-5; no clear D gene. Trimming left V 6 bases short and J 1 base short, with 9 bases between. The V gene's germline CDR1 is ENHRY and CDR2 SYGVKD. The CDR3 extends over 13 amino acids. The CDR3 region is CAISQEIQETQYF. CDR3 bases: TGTGCCATCAGCCAGGAGATCCAAGAGACCCAGTACTTC.

This clonotype was detected only a few times. J is TRBJ2-3 and V is TRBV10-3; 11 nucleotides line up with TRBD2. In germline, CDR1 is ENHRY, CDR2 SYGVKD. With 5 bases clipped from V and 0 bases from J, the junction kept 7 bases outside the gene matches. The CDR3 runs to 17 residues. CDR3 loop: CAISNSGGAASTDTQYF. CDR3 nucleotide sequence: TGTGCCATCAGTAATAGCGGGGGGGCCGCCAGCACAGATACGCAGTATTTT.

This sequence joins TRBV3-1 and TRBJ2-7; possibly TRBD1 for D (8 bases). This CDR3 is built from 15 residues. Trimming took 4 bases from V and 3 from J, leaving 16 bases between them. From germline, CDR1 is LGHDT and CDR2 YNNKEL (reference sequence). CDR3 sequence reads: CASSLQGGRGYEQYF. The CDR3 coding sequence is TGTGCCAGCAGCCTACAGGGGGGGCGAGGCTACGAGCAGTACTTC.

This clonotype was observed a handful of times. This chain links TRBV21-1 with TRBJ2-7; the table's TRBD2 call for D was not verified on the DNA. TRBV21-1 is a recognized pseudogene. The CDR3 has 19 amino acids. CDR3 DNA: TGTGCCAGCAGCATGGGGGCCAACCCTAGCGGGGTACTCTCCTACGAGCAGTACTTC. Its protein is CASSMGANPSGVLSYEQYF.